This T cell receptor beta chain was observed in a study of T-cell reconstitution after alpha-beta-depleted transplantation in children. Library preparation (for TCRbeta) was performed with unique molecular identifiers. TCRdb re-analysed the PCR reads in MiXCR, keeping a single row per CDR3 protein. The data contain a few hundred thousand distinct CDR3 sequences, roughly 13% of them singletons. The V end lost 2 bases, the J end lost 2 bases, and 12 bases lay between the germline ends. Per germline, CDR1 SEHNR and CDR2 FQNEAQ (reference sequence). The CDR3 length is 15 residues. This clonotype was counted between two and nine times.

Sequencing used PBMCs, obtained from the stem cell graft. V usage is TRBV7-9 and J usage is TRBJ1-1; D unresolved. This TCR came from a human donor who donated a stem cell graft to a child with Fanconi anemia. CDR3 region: CASSLFHDPNTEAFF. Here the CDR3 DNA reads TGTGCCAGCAGCTTATTCCACGATCCTAACACTGAAGCTTTCTTT.